Following are 28 T cell receptor beta chains from one sample sequenced in a study of blood T cell repertoires in COVID-19. Using immunoSEQ multiplex PCR, the repertoire was profiled, and TCRdb retains in-frame clones only, with some absent. The sample yields some 29,000 clones, roughly nine tenths seen once. Sequencing was done on a sample of peripheral blood. Receptors were obtained from a human donor in a cohort sampled during active COVID-19.

The chain carries TRBV6-5 and TRBJ2-5, with a possible D match to TRBD2 (6 bases). The germline V gene encodes CDR1 MNHEY and CDR2 SVGAGI. The CDR3 has 15 residues. The germline V and J ends were trimmed by 6 bases and 4 bases, with 18 bases remaining between them. The CDR3 DNA reads TGTGCCAGCAGACCTTCCGGGACTGGGGGAGAGACCCAGTACTTC. Protein product: CASRPSGTGGETQYF.

The chain has TRBV6-1 and TRBJ2-3; 9 nucleotides line up with TRBD1. Germline-derived CDR1 and CDR2 are MNHNS and SASEGT. V shed 0 bases and J 4 bases; nucleotides not matched to a gene: 5. CDR3 length: 16 amino acids. The CDR3 region has the DNA TGTGCCAGCAGTGAAGCTTTGGGACAGGGCGCAGATACGCAGTATTTT. This sequence encodes CASSEALGQGADTQYF.

The CDR3 nucleotides are TGTGCCAGCAGTGAAAACCGGCAGTACTTC. This translates into CASSENRQYF. The rearrangement links TRBV2 to TRBJ2-5; no firm D call. Germline V lookup: CDR1 SNHLY, CDR2 FYNNEI. This CDR3 contains 10 residues. Trimming cost V 2 bases and J 11 bases, with 6 bases left between them.

Points on this clone: A read error may produce the germline difference seen at one junction end. The chain uses TRBV6-2 or TRBV6-3 and TRBJ1-1, with a possible D match to TRBD1 (5 bases). CDR3 length: 11 residues. Germline V gene data show CDR1 as MNHEY and CDR2 as SVGEGT. CDR3 in DNA: TGTGCCAGCAGTACACGGGACTCCGGGAGGTTT. It encodes CASSTRDSGRF.

The gene calls are TRBV13 and TRBJ1-1; D perhaps matches TRBD1 (5 bases). Trimming took 5 bases from V and 6 from J, leaving 22 bases between them. CDR3 size: 16 residues. Germline CDR1 PRHDT, CDR2 FYEKMQ (reference sequence). The CDR3 DNA reads as TGTGCCAGCAGCCCAGAGCTGGGCCAGGGAGGCTCTGAAGCTTTCTTT. As protein: CASSPELGQGGSEAFF. Based on the CDR3 plus reference TRBV13 and TRBJ1-1, the full variable domain is AAGVIQSPRHLIKEKRETATLKCYPIPRHDTVYWYQQGPGQDPQFLISFYEKMQSDKGSIPDRFSAQQFSDYHSELNMSSLELGDSALYFCASSPELGQGGSEAFFGQGTRLTVV.

The rearrangement links TRBV27 to TRBJ2-2, with TRBD2 identical over 9 bases. CDR3 size: 17 residues. CDR1 and CDR2 (germline): MNHEY, SMNVEV (reference sequence). The J segment lost 3 bases and the V segment lost 5 bases, leaving 10 bases of the junction unmatched. CDR3 in amino acids: CASSLSASGTYTGELFF. In DNA form, the CDR3 reads TGTGCCAGCAGTCTCAGCGCTAGCGGGACCTACACCGGGGAGCTGTTTTTT.

The chain employs TRBV6-5 and TRBJ1-5; D is possibly TRBD1 (6 bases). Germline values: CDR1 MNHEY, CDR2 SVGAGI. CDR3 length: 14 residues. The germline V and J ends were trimmed by 2 bases and 11 bases, with 16 bases remaining between them. In nucleotides, the CDR3 is TGTGCCAGCAGTTACGCCAGGGGAGGGTGGGCCCAGCATTTT. This sequence encodes CASSYARGGWAQHF.

The CDR3 nucleotides read TGTGCCAGCAGTTCAGATGAGGGGGCGTGGGAGACCCAGTACTTC. Translation: CASSSDEGAWETQYF. This sequence joins TRBV2 and TRBJ2-5; 7 bases fit TRBD1. The CDR3 runs to 15 residues. J lost 5 bases, V lost 5 bases, and 11 bases had no gene match. Per germline, CDR1 SNHLY and CDR2 FYNNEI. The whole variable domain, filled in from reference TRBV2 and TRBJ2-5, reads EPEVTQTPSHQVTQMGQEVILRCVPISNHLYFYWYRQILGQKVEFLVSFYNNEISEKSEIFDDQFSVERPDGSNFTLKIRSTKLEDSAMYFCASSSDEGAWETQYFGPGTRLLVL.

J is TRBJ1-1 and V is TRBV5-4; no clear D gene. This CDR3 has 14 amino acids. Trimming left V 0 bases short and J 1 base short, with 7 bases between. CDR1 and CDR2 (germline): SGHNT, YYREEE (reference sequence). The CDR3 here is CASSLARKNTEAFF. The CDR3 region has the DNA TGTGCCAGCAGCTTGGCCAGAAAGAACACTGAAGCTTTCTTT.

The rearrangement joins TRBV21-1 to TRBJ2-1; the table's D call, TRBD2, was not checked against the DNA. TRBV21-1 is annotated as a pseudogene. This CDR3 has 23 residues. The DNA of the CDR3 is TGTGCCAGCAGCGACCGGGGTAATACGAACTCCGGACTCCCATCGACCTCTTGGAATGAGCAGTTCTTC. It encodes CASSDRGNTNSGLPSTSWNEQFF.

The chain recombines TRBV19 with TRBJ2-6; the D is unclear. The CDR3 runs to 13 residues. V lost 5 bases and J lost 2, with 4 bases in between. Looked up from germline, CDR1 is LNHDA and CDR2 is SQIVND (reference sequence). CDR3 protein: CASSQTGANVLTF. In DNA form, the CDR3 reads TGTGCCAGTAGTCAGACTGGGGCCAACGTCCTGACTTTC. The full variable domain, with the rest looked up from reference TRBV19 and TRBJ2-6, is DGGITQSPKYLFRKEGQNVTLSCEQNLNHDAMYWYRQDPGQGLRLIYYSQIVNDFQKGDIAEGYSVSREKKESFPLTVTSAQKNPTAFYLCASSQTGANVLTFGAGSRLTVL.

The V and J genes are TRBV6-5 and TRBJ1-2; D is uncertain. The CDR3 spans 13 residues. V lost 2 bases, J lost 4 bases, and 8 bases lay in between. Germline values: CDR1 MNHEY, CDR2 SVGAGI. The CDR3 DNA reads as TGTGCCAGCAGTTACGGAGACTTCTATGGCTACACCTTC. Its translation: CASSYGDFYGYTF.

This chain uses TRBV15 with TRBJ1-5; no clear D. Germline CDR1 is LNHNV and CDR2 is YYDKDF (reference sequence). This CDR3 comprises 12 residues. With 1 base removed from V and 6 bases from J, the gap between germline ends came to 4 bases. CDR3 in amino acids: CATSRAGQPQHF. DNA of the CDR3: TGTGCCACCAGCAGAGCAGGTCAGCCCCAGCATTTT.

This clone has just a few counts. V is TRBV5-4 and J is TRBJ2-1; 12 bases fit TRBD2. The CDR3 contains 17 residues. After removal of 4 bases from V and 10 bases from J, the junction contained 15 bases not matched to a gene. Germline assignment: CDR1 SGHNT and CDR2 YYREEE (reference sequence). CDR3 DNA sequence: TGTGCCAGCAGCCCCGCCTTTGCTAGCGGGGGGGTATTAGAGCAGTTCTTC. Amino acid sequence: CASSPAFASGGVLEQFF.

This chain uses TRBV9 with TRBJ1-5, with a possible D match to TRBD1 (6 bases). Germline V CDR1 and CDR2: SGDLS, YYNGEE. There are 15 residues in the CDR3. The ends were cut back, 6 bases at V and 1 base at J, with 14 bases in the middle. The CDR3 reads CASTTGSQSNQPQHF. The CDR3 DNA is TGTGCCAGCACAACAGGGTCCCAAAGCAATCAGCCCCAGCATTTT.

Of note for this clone: One end of the junction is discordant with germline, which a read error may explain. The CDR3 bases are TGCGCCAGCAGCCTCGGGGAATCTGAAGGTTTCTTT. Translation gives CASSLGESEGFF. The rearrangement links TRBV5-1 to TRBJ1-1; D is ambiguous. The germline V gene has CDR1 SGHRS and CDR2 YFSETQ. The CDR3 runs 12 residues.

The rearrangement uses TRBV7-9 and TRBJ1-5; 7 bases are shared with TRBD1. The CDR3 has 16 amino acids. V dropped 5 bases and J dropped 2; count of bases not matched to a gene: 9. Per germline, CDR1 SEHNR and CDR2 FQNEAQ (reference sequence). This CDR3 reads CASSPSRGAGNQPQHF. The CDR3 coding sequence is TGTGCCAGCAGCCCCTCCAGGGGGGCGGGCAATCAGCCCCAGCATTTT.

The rearrangement links TRBV9 to TRBJ2-7; no clear D. Germline V lookup: CDR1 SGDLS, CDR2 YYNGEE. This CDR3 is 15 amino acids long. V was shortened by 2 bases and J by 4 bases, with 16 bases between the two germline ends. Here the CDR3 reads CASSVEQTSVYEQYF. In DNA form, the CDR3 reads TGTGCCAGCAGCGTGGAACAGACCTCGGTGTACGAGCAGTACTTC.

J is TRBJ2-5 and V is TRBV7-3; D perhaps matches TRBD2 (7 bases). CDR1 and CDR2 (germline): SGHTA, FQGTGA. The CDR3 extends over 14 amino acids. V gave up 2 bases and J gave up 5 bases, with 12 bases separating them. In nucleotides, the CDR3 is TGTGCCAGCAGCTTAGGGGGGGCCAGGGAGACCCAGTACTTC. Translating gives CASSLGGARETQYF.

V and J are TRBV6-6 and TRBJ1-2; the D is unclear. V dropped 0 bases and J dropped 1 base, with 6 bases sitting between them. CDR3 length: 14 amino acids. Germline CDR1 and CDR2: MNHNY and SVGAGI (reference sequence). This chain's CDR3 is CASSYSEFNYGYTF. CDR3 nucleotide sequence: TGTGCCAGCAGTTACTCAGAGTTTAACTATGGCTACACCTTC.

The J gene is TRBJ2-5, the V gene TRBV24-1; D is possibly TRBD2 (6 bases). Trimming cost V 3 bases and J 0 bases, with 10 bases left between them. This CDR3 is 15 amino acids long. Germline loops: CDR1 KGHDR, CDR2 SFDVKD. This CDR3 is CATSDTAGDQETQYF. The CDR3 nucleotides read TGTGCCACCAGTGATACAGCGGGTGACCAAGAGACCCAGTACTTC.

The chain couples TRBV12-3 or TRBV12-4 to TRBJ1-6; D unclear. The CDR3 is 13 amino acids. With 6 bases removed from V and 1 base from J, the gap between germline ends came to 4 bases. This CDR3 reads CASSRSYNSPLHF. The CDR3 nucleotides are TGTGCCAGCAGCCGGTCCTATAATTCACCCCTCCACTTT.

This clone has just a few counts. V gene TRBV7-9 combines with J gene TRBJ1-3; D might be TRBD1 (5 bases). Germline CDR1 and CDR2: SEHNR and FQNEAQ (reference sequence). CDR3 size: 14 residues. V dropped 0 bases and J dropped 3 bases, with 6 bases sitting between them. The CDR3 nucleotides are TGTGCCAGCAGCTTAGCAGGGGTTGGAAACACCATATATTTT. Translation: CASSLAGVGNTIYF.

The V gene is TRBV19, the J gene TRBJ1-2; 7 bases fit TRBD1. The CDR3 covers 15 residues. The germline gives CDR1 LNHDA, CDR2 SQIVND (reference sequence). Losses at the gene ends were 4 bases for V and 4 bases for J; bases not matched to a gene: 9. CDR3 loop: CASSTYGTAVYGYTF. DNA for the CDR3: TGTGCCAGTAGTACCTACGGGACAGCGGTCTATGGCTACACCTTC.

The CDR3 DNA follows: TGTGCCAGCTCCCCAGGGGGCCAAACTAATTCACCCCTCCACTTT. Translated: CASSPGGQTNSPLHF. The chain joins TRBV18 to TRBJ1-6; 8 bases are shared with TRBD1. The germline CDR1 and CDR2 sequences are KGHSH and LQKENI. The CDR3 sequence is 15 residues long. With V trimmed by 6 bases and J by 6 bases, 7 bases remained unmatched.

V gene TRBV5-1 combines with J gene TRBJ2-2; D is undetermined. The germline V and J ends were trimmed by 1 base and 1 base, with 5 bases remaining between them. This CDR3 comprises 14 residues. Germline V gene data show CDR1 as SGHRS and CDR2 as YFSETQ. DNA of the CDR3: TGCGCCAGCAGCTTGACTGAGAACACCGGGGAGCTGTTTTTT. The encoded protein is CASSLTENTGELFF.

This clone turned up a few times. The rearrangement links TRBV19 to TRBJ1-3; unclear D gene. The CDR3 consists of 12 residues. The V end lost 6 bases, the J end lost 4 bases, and 7 bases lay between the germline ends. Germline CDR1 is LNHDA and CDR2 is SQIVND (reference sequence). For the CDR3, the DNA is TGTGCCAGTAGCTCCTTAGGAAACACCATATATTTT. Residues: CASSSLGNTIYF.

V usage is TRBV7-6 and J usage is TRBJ2-5; 9 nucleotides align to TRBD2. Unmatched junction bases numbered 3, after V lost 4 bases and J lost 0 bases. This CDR3 has 15 residues. Germline V lookup: CDR1 SGHVS, CDR2 FNYEAQ. The CDR3 region has the DNA TGTGCCAGCAGCTCGACTAGCGGATACCAAGAGACCCAGTACTTC. This translates into CASSSTSGYQETQYF.